This T cell receptor beta chain was captured in a study of shared clonotypes between healthy human individuals. Several immunoSEQ 96-well plates shared each subset's DNA, each plate a replicate. TCRdb's copy holds only in-frame clones and misses some; the assay was immunoSEQ multiplex PCR. In the table there are approximately 500,000 clones, about 78% of which are singletons. Looked up from germline, CDR1 is MNHEY and CDR2 is SMNVEV (reference sequence). The CDR3 length is 15 residues. The germline V and J ends were trimmed by 8 bases and 0 bases, with 11 bases remaining between them. The specimen was PBMCs. This chain joins TRBV27 and TRBJ2-6, with a possible D match to TRBD1 (6 bases). This receptor was taken from a woman in her forties in good health. Some clones in this sample may be carry-over from other donors' samples. CDR3 protein: CASRDTDSGANVLTF. CDR3 sequence (DNA): TGTGCCAGCCGGGACACGGACTCTGGGGCCAACGTCCTGACTTTC.